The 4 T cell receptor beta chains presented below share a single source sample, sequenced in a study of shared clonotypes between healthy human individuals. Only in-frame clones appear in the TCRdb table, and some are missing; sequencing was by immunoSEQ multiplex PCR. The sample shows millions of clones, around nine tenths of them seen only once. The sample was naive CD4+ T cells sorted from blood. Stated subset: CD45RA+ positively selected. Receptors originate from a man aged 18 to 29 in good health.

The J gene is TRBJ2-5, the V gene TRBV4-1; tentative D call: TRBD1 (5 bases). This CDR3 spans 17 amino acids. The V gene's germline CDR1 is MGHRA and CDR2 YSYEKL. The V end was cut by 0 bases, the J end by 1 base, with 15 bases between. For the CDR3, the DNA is TGCGCCAGCAGCCAAGACCAGGGCGTGGGATCCCAAGAGACCCAGTACTTC. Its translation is CASSQDQGVGSQETQYF.

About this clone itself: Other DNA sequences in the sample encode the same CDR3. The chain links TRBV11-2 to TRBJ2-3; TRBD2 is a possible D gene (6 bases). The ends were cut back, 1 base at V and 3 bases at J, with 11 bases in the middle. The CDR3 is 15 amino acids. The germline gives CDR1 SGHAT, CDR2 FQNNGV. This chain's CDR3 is CASSLAGTGTDTQYF. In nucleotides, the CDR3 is TGTGCCAGCAGCTTAGCCGGGACTGGGACAGATACGCAGTATTTT.

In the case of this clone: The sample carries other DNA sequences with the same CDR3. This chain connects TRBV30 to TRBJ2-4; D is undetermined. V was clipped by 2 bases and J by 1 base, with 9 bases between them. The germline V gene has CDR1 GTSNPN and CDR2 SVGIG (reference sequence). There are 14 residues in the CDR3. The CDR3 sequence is CAWSPGLAKNIQYF. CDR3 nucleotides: TGTGCCTGGAGTCCGGGTCTCGCCAAAAACATTCAGTACTTC.

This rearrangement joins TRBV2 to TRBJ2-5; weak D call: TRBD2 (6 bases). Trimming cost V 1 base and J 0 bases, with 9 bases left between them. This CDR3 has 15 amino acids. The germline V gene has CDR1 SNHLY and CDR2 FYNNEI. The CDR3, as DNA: TGTGCCAGCAGTGAAGGGACTACCAACCAAGAGACCCAGTACTTC. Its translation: CASSEGTTNQETQYF. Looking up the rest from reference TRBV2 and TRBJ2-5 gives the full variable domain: EPEVTQTPSHQVTQMGQEVILRCVPISNHLYFYWYRQILGQKVEFLVSFYNNEISEKSEIFDDQFSVERPDGSNFTLKIRSTKLEDSAMYFCASSEGTTNQETQYFGPGTRLLVL.